The present T cell receptor (beta chain) was sequenced within a study of blood T cell repertoires in COVID-19. The overall study: Researchers got acute and convalescent COVID-19 samples from the United States, Italy and Spain. Sample material is recorded as cDNA or gDNA derived from T cells, B-cell-depleted T cells, or PBMCs.

Trimming cost V 4 bases and J 1 base; bases outside gene matches: 6. The CDR3 contains 16 residues. Per the germline V gene, CDR1 is LGHNA and CDR2 is YNFKEQ. Under the authors' procedure: Amplification from reference gene primers served as the basis for estimated nucleated cell counts. Sequenced by immunoSEQ multiplex PCR; TCRdb stores in-frame clones only, minus some. That table supplies the V and J calls and clone size; D and trimming were determined from the DNA. The sample contains 250,000 or so clones, around nine tenths of which appear only once. This clone was picked up a small number of times.

The rearrangement uses TRBV4-2 and TRBJ1-5, with TRBD1 matching 8 bases. The TCR originated in a man older than 75 with acute or convalescent COVID-19. Sequencing was done on a sample of peripheral blood. The CDR3 here is CASSPGTGESNQPQHF. CDR3 nucleotides: TGTGCCAGCAGCCCGGGGACAGGAGAGAGCAATCAGCCCCAGCATTTT.